This entry concerns a single T cell receptor (beta chain). The data were taken from a study of shared clonotypes between healthy human individuals. There are 13 residues in the CDR3. Germline V CDR1 and CDR2: MDHEN, SYDVKM. The V and J ends lost 7 bases and 0 bases respectively, with 9 bases between them. Sequencing was performed with immunoSEQ multiplex PCR; in TCRdb, only in-frame clones are kept and a portion is missing. The sample includes a few million clones, over 90% of them seen just once. The sample consisted of naive CD4+ T cells from PBMCs. Subset given: CD45RA+ positively selected. The sequence derives from a young man in good health. Some clones in this sample may be carry-over from other donors' samples. The J gene is TRBJ1-1, the V gene TRBV28; a possible D gene is TRBD1 (6 bases). The DNA for the CDR3 is TGTGCCAGCATCTCAGGGGTGAACACTGAAGCTTTCTTT. Its translation is CASISGVNTEAFF.